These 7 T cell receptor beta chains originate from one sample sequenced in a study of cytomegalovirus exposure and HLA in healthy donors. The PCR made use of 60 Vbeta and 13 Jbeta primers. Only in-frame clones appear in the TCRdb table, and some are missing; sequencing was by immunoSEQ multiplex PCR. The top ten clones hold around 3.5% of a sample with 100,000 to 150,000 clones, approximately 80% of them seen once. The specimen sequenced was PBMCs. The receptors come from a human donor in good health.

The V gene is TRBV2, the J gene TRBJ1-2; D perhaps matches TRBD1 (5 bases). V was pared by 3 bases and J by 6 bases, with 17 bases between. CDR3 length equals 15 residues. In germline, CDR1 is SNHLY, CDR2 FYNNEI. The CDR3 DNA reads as TGTGCCAGCAGTGAGACGCGACAGTGGGGTGATGGCTACACCTTC. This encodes CASSETRQWGDGYTF.

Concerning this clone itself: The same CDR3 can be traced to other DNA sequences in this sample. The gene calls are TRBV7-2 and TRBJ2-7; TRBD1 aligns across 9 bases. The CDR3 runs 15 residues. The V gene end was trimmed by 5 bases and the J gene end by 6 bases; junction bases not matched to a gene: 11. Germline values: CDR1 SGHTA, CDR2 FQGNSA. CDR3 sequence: CASSQPGQGLFEQYF. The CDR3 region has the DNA TGTGCCAGCAGCCAGCCGGGACAGGGTTTATTCGAGCAGTACTTC.

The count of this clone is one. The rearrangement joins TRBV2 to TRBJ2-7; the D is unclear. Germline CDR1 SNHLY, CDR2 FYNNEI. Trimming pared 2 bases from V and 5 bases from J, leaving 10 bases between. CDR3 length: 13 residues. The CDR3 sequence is CASSEPSRHEQYF. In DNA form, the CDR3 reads TGTGCCAGCAGTGAACCCTCTAGGCACGAGCAGTACTTC. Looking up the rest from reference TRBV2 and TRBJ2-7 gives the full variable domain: EPEVTQTPSHQVTQMGQEVILRCVPISNHLYFYWYRQILGQKVEFLVSFYNNEISEKSEIFDDQFSVERPDGSNFTLKIRSTKLEDSAMYFCASSEPSRHEQYFGPGTRLTVT.

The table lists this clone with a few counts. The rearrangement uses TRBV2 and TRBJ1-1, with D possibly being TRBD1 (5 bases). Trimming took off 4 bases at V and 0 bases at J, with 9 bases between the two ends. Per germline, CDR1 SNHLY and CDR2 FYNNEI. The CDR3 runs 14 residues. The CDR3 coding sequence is TGTGCCAGCAGTGCCCAGGGCGTGAACACTGAAGCTTTCTTT. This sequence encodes CASSAQGVNTEAFF. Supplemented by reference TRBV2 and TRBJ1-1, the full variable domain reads EPEVTQTPSHQVTQMGQEVILRCVPISNHLYFYWYRQILGQKVEFLVSFYNNEISEKSEIFDDQFSVERPDGSNFTLKIRSTKLEDSAMYFCASSAQGVNTEAFFGQGTRLTVV.

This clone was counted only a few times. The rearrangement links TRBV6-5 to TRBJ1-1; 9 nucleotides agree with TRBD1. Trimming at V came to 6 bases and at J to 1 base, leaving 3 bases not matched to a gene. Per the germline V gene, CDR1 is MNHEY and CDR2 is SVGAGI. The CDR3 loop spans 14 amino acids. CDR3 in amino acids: CASREGQGNTEAFF. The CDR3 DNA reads TGTGCCAGCAGAGAGGGACAGGGGAACACTGAAGCTTTCTTT.

The CDR3 coding sequence is TGTGCCAGCAGCTTAGACGGTGGCTATGGCTACACCTTC. Protein product: CASSLDGGYGYTF. The J gene is TRBJ1-2, the V gene TRBV7-9; no reliable D call. There are 13 residues in the CDR3. Trimming removed 1 base at V and 4 bases at J, with 7 bases between. Germline CDR1 reads SEHNR; CDR2 reads FQNEAQ (reference sequence).

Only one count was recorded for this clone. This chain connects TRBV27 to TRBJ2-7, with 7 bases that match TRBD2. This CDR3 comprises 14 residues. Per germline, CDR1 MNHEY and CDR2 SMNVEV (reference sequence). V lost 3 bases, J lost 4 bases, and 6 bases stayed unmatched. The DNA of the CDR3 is TGTGCCAGCAGTTTCCGCCCCGGGGGGTACGAGCAGTACTTC. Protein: CASSFRPGGYEQYF.